The 21 T cell receptor beta chains below were found in one sample sequenced in a study of blood T cells in healthy people across ages. Primers used in a second PCR of roughly 7 to 12 cycles were a sample-barcoded 5' primer and a J-beta primer mix. One entry per CDR3 protein, called by TCRdb with MiXCR from the 5' RACE reads. The sample consists of approximately 770,000 distinct CDR3 sequences, more than 45% of them appearing once. The sequenced sample was blood. The receptors derive from a man aged 25-45 years in good health.

About this clonotype itself: A much larger clonotype is one base distant, so this may be a read error. The rearrangement joins TRBV4-2 to TRBJ2-5; 16 bases are shared with TRBD2. CDR1 and CDR2 (germline): LGHNA, YNFKEQ. This CDR3 is 17 amino acids long. The CDR3, as DNA: TGTGTCAGCAGCCAAGGGACTAGCGGGGGGGCCGAAGAGACCCAGTACTTC. Protein sequence: CVSSQGTSGGAEETQYF.

In DNA, the CDR3 is TGTGCCAGCAGTTACACGACTAGCGCCCGGCGGTTTACGCAGTATTTT. It codes for CASSYTTSARRFTQYF. The chain has TRBV6-2 or TRBV6-3 and TRBJ2-3, with 8 bases matching TRBD2. The CDR3 length is 16 residues. Germline lookup yields CDR1 MNHEY and CDR2 SVGEGT. J was trimmed by 8 bases and V by 2 bases; bases with no gene match: 12.

In the case of this clonotype: Given the absence of the conserved phenylalanine or tryptophan at the CDR3 end, a read error is likely. As DNA, the CDR3 is TGTGCCAGCAGCCGGGGACTGAGCTCTGGGGCCAACGTCCTGACTTAC. It translates to CASSRGLSSGANVLTY. V is TRBV14 and J is TRBJ2-6; D is perhaps TRBD2 (6 bases). Germline CDR1 SGHDN, CDR2 FVKESK. V lost 4 bases to trimming and J lost 0 bases, with 10 bases between them. The CDR3 length is 16 residues.

The J gene is TRBJ2-5, the V gene TRBV28; 10 nucleotides agree with TRBD2. The J call may not be correct, given that the DNA end is closer to TRBJ2-7. CDR3 length: 17 residues. CDR1 and CDR2 from the germline V gene are MDHEN and SYDVKM. The CDR3 DNA is TGTGCCAGCAGTTTTTCGCCCAGCGGGAGGGCCGGCTACGAGCAGTACTTC. Its translation: CASSFSPSGRAGYEQYF.

As concerns this clonotype: The junction and the germline gene differ at one end; a read error may be behind it. The chain employs TRBV20-1 and TRBJ2-4; D is possibly TRBD2 (6 bases). TRBJ2-5 explains the end of the DNA better; the J call may be wrong. The CDR3 spans 12 residues. The V gene's germline CDR1 is DFQATT and CDR2 SNEGSKA (reference sequence). CDR3 sequence (DNA): TGCAGCGAGTGCGGGGCACAAGGGACCCAGTACTTC. This gives the protein CSECGAQGTQYF.

This clonotype occurred many times. This chain joins TRBV29-1 and TRBJ2-7, with D tentatively TRBD1 (6 bases). Germline V gives CDR1 SQVTM, CDR2 ANQGSEA. There are 14 residues in the CDR3. V was cut by 7 bases and J by 2 bases, with 18 bases left in between. The CDR3, as DNA: TGCAGCGCCTGGATACGGACAGCCACCTACGAGCAGTACTTC. It is translated as CSAWIRTATYEQYF.

J is TRBJ2-7 and V is TRBV20-1, with D perhaps matching TRBD2 (5 bases). CDR1 DFQATT and CDR2 SNEGSKA come from the germline V gene (reference sequence). Trimming pared 6 bases from V and 0 bases from J, leaving 18 bases between. The CDR3 spans 15 residues. The CDR3 sequence: CSASRSSVSSYEQYF. The CDR3 nucleotides read TGCAGTGCGTCCCGGAGTAGCGTAAGCTCCTACGAGCAGTACTTC.

About this clonotype: Here the CDR3 omits its conserved ending phenylalanine or tryptophan, so a read error is the likely source. This chain connects TRBV20-1 to TRBJ2-5; TRBD2 might be the D (6 bases). The J call is in doubt because the DNA end fits TRBJ2-7 better. This CDR3 contains 15 residues. Germline CDR1 and CDR2: DFQATT and SNEGSKA (reference sequence). For the CDR3, the DNA is TGCAGTGCCAGGCGACCCTCTAGCGAAGCCTACGAGCAGTACTCC. Translation: CSARRPSSEAYEQYS.

The table lists this clonotype with a few counts. The V call is TRBV28, the J call TRBJ2-5, with TRBD2 matching over 13 bases. The CDR3 loop spans 16 amino acids. The J segment lost 2 bases and the V segment lost 5 bases, leaving 5 bases of the junction unmatched. Germline V lookup: CDR1 MDHEN, CDR2 SYDVKM. CDR3 loop: CASSPRLAGGQETQYF. The CDR3 DNA sequence: TGTGCCAGCAGTCCGCGACTAGCGGGGGGACAAGAGACCCAGTACTTC.

The chain is built from TRBV30 and TRBJ1-2; D gene uncertain. Trimming left V 0 bases short and J 7 bases short, with 9 bases between. This CDR3 region has 12 residues. CDR1 is GTSNPN and CDR2 is SVGIG in the germline V gene (reference sequence). Written as DNA, the CDR3 is TGTGCCTGGAGTGTCGGGATGGGTGGCTACACCTTC. This sequence encodes CAWSVGMGGYTF.

This chain uses TRBV7-2 with TRBJ2-4; TRBD2 agrees at 10 bases. V lost 0 bases, J lost 13 bases, and 9 bases stayed unmatched. The germline V gene encodes CDR1 SGHTA and CDR2 FQGNSA. CDR3 size: 15 residues. In nucleotides, the CDR3 is TGTGCCAGCAGCTTAGCGCTAATAGCGGGAGGAGAGCAGTACTTC. Amino acid sequence: CASSLALIAGGEQYF.

The rearrangement links TRBV25-1 to TRBJ2-5; D not resolved. The J call may be wrong; the DNA end is better matched by TRBJ2-7. The CDR3 length is 12 residues. Germline assignment: CDR1 MGHDK and CDR2 SYGVNS. The CDR3 DNA follows: TGTGCCAGCAGTAATCTAGGATACGAGCAGTACTTC. Residues: CASSNLGYEQYF.

The chain couples TRBV7-8 to TRBJ2-7; 8 bases map to TRBD2. Germline assignment: CDR1 SGHVS and CDR2 FQNEAQ. The CDR3 runs to 16 residues. V shed 0 bases and J 1 base; nucleotides not matched to a gene: 5. For the CDR3, the DNA is TGTGCCAGCAGCTTAGCTCCGGGACTAGGATCCTACGAGCAGTACTTC. Translating gives CASSLAPGLGSYEQYF.

The J gene is TRBJ1-6, the V gene TRBV20-1; tentative D call: TRBD1 (5 bases). CDR3 length: 13 residues. Deletions cut 5 bases from V and 7 bases from J, with 12 bases between. Germline V CDR1 and CDR2: DFQATT, SNEGSKA (reference sequence). The CDR3 is CSALRAENSPLHF. Written as DNA, the CDR3 is TGCAGTGCTCTCAGGGCTGAGAATTCACCCCTCCACTTT.

The rearrangement joins TRBV6-1 to TRBJ1-6, with 10 bases that match TRBD1. Germline CDR1 MNHNS, CDR2 SASEGT. With 7 bases clipped from V and 12 bases from J, the junction kept 12 bases outside the gene matches. CDR3 length: 15 residues. CDR3: CASTRDRGVYQPLHF. For the CDR3, the DNA is TGTGCCAGCACCCGGGACAGGGGAGTTTATCAACCCCTCCACTTT.

This clonotype occurred a few times. The chain links TRBV7-2 to TRBJ1-6; maybe TRBD1 (5 bases). Trimming removed 1 base at V and 7 bases at J, with 11 bases between. The V gene's germline CDR1 is SGHTA and CDR2 FQGNSA. The CDR3 is 15 amino acids. This chain's CDR3 is CASSLVGARNSPLHF. DNA for the CDR3: TGTGCCAGCAGCTTAGTAGGGGCGCGGAATTCACCCCTCCACTTT. Full variable domain (rest looked up from reference TRBV7-2 and TRBJ1-6): GAGVSQSPSNKVTEKGKDVELRCDPISGHTALYWYRQSLGQGLEFLIYFQGNSAPDKSGLPSDRFSAERTGGSVSTLTIQRTQQEDSAVYLCASSLVGARNSPLHFGNGTRLTVT.

V is TRBV4-1 and J is TRBJ1-2, with no clear D. From germline, CDR1 is MGHRA and CDR2 YSYEKL. V lost 4 bases and J 5 bases, leaving 17 bases between the germline ends. The CDR3 contains 15 residues. CDR3 sequence: CASSPQRVTFYGYTF. As DNA, the CDR3 is TGCGCCAGCAGCCCCCAGCGGGTTACCTTTTATGGCTACACCTTC.

With regard to this clonotype: This may arise from a read error, as a much more abundant clone is one base away. The chain uses TRBV7-2 and TRBJ2-3; D call uncertain. The ends were cut back, 5 bases at V and 2 bases at J, with 5 bases in the middle. Germline-derived CDR1 and CDR2 are SGHTA and FQGNSA. The CDR3 is 12 amino acids. DNA for the CDR3: TGTGCCAGCAGCATCTACACAGATACGCAGTATTTT. It specifies CASSIYTDTQYF. Looking up the rest from reference TRBV7-2 and TRBJ2-3 gives the full variable domain: GAGVSQSPSNKVTEKGKDVELRCDPISGHTALYWYRQSLGQGLEFLIYFQGNSAPDKSGLPSDRFSAERTGGSVSTLTIQRTQQEDSAVYLCASSIYTDTQYFGPGTRLTVL.

This chain joins TRBV6-6 and TRBJ1-2; possibly TRBD1 for D (6 bases). The CDR3 is 15 amino acids. The germline V and J ends were trimmed by 2 bases and 4 bases, with 14 bases remaining between them. Germline V lookup: CDR1 MNHNY, CDR2 SVGAGI (reference sequence). The CDR3 DNA reads TGTGCCAGCAGTTACCTACAGGGACCTACCTATGGCTACACCTTC. Protein sequence: CASSYLQGPTYGYTF.

The rearrangement uses TRBV11-1 and TRBJ2-1; no clear D. The CDR3 extends over 16 amino acids. V gave up 5 bases and J gave up 7 bases, with 21 bases separating them. Germline V lookup: CDR1 SGHAT, CDR2 FQDESV (reference sequence). CDR3: CASSDGRRSSSNEQFF. The CDR3 DNA reads TGTGCCAGCAGCGACGGACGGAGATCCTCGAGTAATGAGCAGTTCTTC.

This clonotype has only a few counts. The J gene is TRBJ1-2, the V gene TRBV7-9; D may be TRBD1 (5 bases). The ends were cut back, 7 bases at V and 2 bases at J, with 11 bases in the middle. Per the germline V gene, CDR1 is SEHNR and CDR2 is FQNEAQ (reference sequence). CDR3 size: 13 residues. As DNA, the CDR3 is TGTGCCAGCACCCAAGAGGGGAACTATGGCTACACCTTC. Protein sequence: CASTQEGNYGYTF.